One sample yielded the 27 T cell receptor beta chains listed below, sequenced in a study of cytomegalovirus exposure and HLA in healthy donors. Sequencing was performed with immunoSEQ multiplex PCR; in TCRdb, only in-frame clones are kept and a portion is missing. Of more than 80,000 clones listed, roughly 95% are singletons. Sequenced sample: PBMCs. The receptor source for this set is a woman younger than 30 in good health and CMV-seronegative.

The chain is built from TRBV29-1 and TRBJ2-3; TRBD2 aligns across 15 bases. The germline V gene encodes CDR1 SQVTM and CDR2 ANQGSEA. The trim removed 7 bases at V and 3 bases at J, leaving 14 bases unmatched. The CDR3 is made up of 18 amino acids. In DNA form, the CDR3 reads TGCAGCGCCGCCCCGGGACTAGCGGGAGGCTTGGGGACAGATACGCAGTATTTT. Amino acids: CSAAPGLAGGLGTDTQYF.

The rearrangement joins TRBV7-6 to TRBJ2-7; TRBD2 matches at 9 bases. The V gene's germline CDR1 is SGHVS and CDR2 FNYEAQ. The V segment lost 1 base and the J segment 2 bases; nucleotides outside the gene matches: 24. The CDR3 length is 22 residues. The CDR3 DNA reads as TGTGCCAGCAGCTTAGTTCCAGCCAGGGCGAGGCCTGCTAGCGGGACGGCCTACGAGCAGTACTTC. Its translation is CASSLVPARARPASGTAYEQYF.

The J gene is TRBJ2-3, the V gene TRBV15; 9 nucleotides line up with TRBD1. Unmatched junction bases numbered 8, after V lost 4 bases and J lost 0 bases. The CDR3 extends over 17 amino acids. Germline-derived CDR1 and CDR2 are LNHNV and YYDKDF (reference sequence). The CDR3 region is CATSKPGQGLSTDTQYF. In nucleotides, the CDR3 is TGTGCCACCAGCAAGCCGGGACAGGGATTAAGCACAGATACGCAGTATTTT.

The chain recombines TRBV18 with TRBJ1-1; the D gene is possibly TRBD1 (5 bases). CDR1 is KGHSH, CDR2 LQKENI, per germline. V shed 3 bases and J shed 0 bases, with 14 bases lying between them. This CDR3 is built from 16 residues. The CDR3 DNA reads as TGTGCCAGCTCACCTAGACAGCATAACATGAACACTGAAGCTTTCTTT. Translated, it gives CASSPRQHNMNTEAFF.

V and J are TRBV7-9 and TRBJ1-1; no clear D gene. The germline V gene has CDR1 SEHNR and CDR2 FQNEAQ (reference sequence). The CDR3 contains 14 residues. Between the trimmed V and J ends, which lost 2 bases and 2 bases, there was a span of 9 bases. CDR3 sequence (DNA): TGTGCCAGCAGCTTAACTGTCGGTAACACTGAAGCTTTCTTT. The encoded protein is CASSLTVGNTEAFF.

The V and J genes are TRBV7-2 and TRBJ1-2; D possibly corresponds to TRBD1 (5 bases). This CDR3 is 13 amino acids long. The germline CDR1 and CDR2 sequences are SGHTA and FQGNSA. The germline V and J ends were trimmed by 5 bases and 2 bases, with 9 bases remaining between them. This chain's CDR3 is CASSPDRNYGYTF. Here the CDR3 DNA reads TGTGCCAGCAGCCCCGACAGAAACTATGGCTACACCTTC.

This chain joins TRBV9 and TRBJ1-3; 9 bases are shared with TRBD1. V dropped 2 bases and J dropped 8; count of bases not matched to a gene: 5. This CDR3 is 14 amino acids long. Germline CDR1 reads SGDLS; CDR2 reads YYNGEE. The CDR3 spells CASSVLGQGYTIYF. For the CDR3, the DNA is TGTGCCAGCAGCGTTTTGGGACAGGGATACACCATATATTTT.

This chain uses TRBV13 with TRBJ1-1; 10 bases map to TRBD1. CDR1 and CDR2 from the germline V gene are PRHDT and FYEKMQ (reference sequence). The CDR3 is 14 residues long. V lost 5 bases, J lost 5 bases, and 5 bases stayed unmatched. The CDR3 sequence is CASSKGQGSTEAFF. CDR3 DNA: TGTGCCAGCAGCAAGGGACAGGGGAGTACTGAAGCTTTCTTT.

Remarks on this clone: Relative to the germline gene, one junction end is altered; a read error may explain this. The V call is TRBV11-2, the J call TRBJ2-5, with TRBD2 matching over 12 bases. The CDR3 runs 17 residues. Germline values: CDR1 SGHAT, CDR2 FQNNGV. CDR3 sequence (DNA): TGTGCCAGCAGCGTAGATTTTCCGGGACTAGCGGGCGAGACCCAGTACTTC. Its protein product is CASSVDFPGLAGETQYF. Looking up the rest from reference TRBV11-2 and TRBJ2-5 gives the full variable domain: EAGVAQSPRYKIIEKRQSVAFWCNPISGHATLYWYQQILGQGPKLLIQFQNNGVVDDSQLPKDRFSAERLKGVDSTLKIQPAKLEDSAVYLCASSVDFPGLAGETQYFGPGTRLLVL.

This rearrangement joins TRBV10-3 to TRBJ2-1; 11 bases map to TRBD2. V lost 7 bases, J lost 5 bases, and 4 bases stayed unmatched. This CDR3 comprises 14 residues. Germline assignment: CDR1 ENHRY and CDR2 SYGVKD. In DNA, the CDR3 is TGTGCCATCAACCCGGGACTAGCGGACAATGAGCAGTTCTTC. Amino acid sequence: CAINPGLADNEQFF.

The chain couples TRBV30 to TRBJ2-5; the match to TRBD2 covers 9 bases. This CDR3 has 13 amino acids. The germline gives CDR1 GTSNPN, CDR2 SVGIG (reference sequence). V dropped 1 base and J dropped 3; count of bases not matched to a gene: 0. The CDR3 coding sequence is TGTGCCTGGAGTGGACTAGCGGAAGAGACCCAGTACTTC. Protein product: CAWSGLAEETQYF.

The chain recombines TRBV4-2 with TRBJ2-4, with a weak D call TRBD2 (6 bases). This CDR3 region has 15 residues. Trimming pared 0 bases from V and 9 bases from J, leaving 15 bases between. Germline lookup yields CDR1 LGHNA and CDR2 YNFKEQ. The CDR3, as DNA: TGTGCCAGCAGCCAAGATGATATGCTAGCGAGCATTCAGTACTTC. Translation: CASSQDDMLASIQYF.

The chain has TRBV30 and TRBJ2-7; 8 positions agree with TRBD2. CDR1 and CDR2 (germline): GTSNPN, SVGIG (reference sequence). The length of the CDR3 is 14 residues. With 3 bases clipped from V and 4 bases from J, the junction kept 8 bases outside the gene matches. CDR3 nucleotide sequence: TGTGCCTGGAGCGTCCTAGCGGGTTCGTACGAGCAGTACTTC. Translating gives CAWSVLAGSYEQYF.

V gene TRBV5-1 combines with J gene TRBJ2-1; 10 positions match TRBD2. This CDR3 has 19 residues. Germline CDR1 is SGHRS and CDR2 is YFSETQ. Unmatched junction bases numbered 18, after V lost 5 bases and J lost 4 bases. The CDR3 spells CASRGLIAGGPSEYNEQFF. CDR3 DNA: TGCGCCAGCAGGGGGCTTATAGCGGGAGGCCCTTCCGAATACAATGAGCAGTTCTTC.

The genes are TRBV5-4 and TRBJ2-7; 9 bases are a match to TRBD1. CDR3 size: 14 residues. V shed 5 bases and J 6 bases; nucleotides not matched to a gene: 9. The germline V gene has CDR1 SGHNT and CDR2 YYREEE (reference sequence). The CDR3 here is CASSQKTGGGEQYF. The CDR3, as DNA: TGTGCCAGCAGTCAGAAGACAGGGGGAGGCGAGCAGTACTTC.

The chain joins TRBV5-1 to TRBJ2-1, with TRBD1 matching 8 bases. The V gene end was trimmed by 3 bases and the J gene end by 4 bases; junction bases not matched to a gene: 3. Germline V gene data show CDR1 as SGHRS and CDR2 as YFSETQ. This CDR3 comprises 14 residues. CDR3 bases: TGCGCCAGCAGCTGGACAGGGCCTTACAATGAGCAGTTCTTC. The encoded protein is CASSWTGPYNEQFF.

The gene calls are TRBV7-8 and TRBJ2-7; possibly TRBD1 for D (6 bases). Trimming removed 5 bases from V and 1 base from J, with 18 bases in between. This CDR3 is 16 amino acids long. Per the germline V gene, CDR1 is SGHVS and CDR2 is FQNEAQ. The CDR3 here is CASSRTTGSTSYEQYF. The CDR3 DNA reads TGTGCCAGCAGCCGAACAACAGGGTCGACTTCCTACGAGCAGTACTTC.

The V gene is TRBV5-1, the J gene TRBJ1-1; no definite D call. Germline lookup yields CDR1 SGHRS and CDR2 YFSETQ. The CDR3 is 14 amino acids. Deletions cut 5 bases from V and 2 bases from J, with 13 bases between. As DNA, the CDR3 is TGCGCCAGCAGATTTACAGAGTTTAACACTGAAGCTTTCTTT. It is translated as CASRFTEFNTEAFF.

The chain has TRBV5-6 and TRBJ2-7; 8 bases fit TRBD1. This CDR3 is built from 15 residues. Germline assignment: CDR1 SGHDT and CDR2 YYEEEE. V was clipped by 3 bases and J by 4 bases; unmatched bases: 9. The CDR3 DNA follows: TGTGCCAGCAGCTCCATGACAGGGGCTCCGTACGAGCAGTACTTC. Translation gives CASSSMTGAPYEQYF.

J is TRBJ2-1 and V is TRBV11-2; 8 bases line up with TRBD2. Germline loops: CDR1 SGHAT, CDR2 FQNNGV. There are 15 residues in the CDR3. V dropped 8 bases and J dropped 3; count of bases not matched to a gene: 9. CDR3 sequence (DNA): TGTGCCAGCGATCGACGTAGCGGGGTCTACAATGAGCAGTTCTTC. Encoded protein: CASDRRSGVYNEQFF.

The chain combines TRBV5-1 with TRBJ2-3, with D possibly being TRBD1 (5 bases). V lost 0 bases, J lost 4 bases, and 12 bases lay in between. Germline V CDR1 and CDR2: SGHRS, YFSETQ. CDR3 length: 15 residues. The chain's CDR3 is CASSLGQGFSDTQYF. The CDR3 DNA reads TGCGCCAGCAGCTTGGGGCAGGGTTTCTCAGATACGCAGTATTTT.

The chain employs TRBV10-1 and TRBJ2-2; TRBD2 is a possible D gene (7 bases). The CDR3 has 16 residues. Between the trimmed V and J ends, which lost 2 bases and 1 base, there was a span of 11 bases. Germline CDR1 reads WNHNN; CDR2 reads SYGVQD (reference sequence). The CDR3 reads CASSEGGALNTGELFF. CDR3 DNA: TGCGCCAGCAGTGAGGGGGGGGCACTGAACACCGGGGAGCTGTTTTTT.

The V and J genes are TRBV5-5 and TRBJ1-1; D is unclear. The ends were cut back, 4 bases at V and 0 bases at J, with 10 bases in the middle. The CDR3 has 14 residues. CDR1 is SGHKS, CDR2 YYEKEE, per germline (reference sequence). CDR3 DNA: TGTGCCAGCAGCGGTGCTAACCTGAACACTGAAGCTTTCTTT. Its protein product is CASSGANLNTEAFF.

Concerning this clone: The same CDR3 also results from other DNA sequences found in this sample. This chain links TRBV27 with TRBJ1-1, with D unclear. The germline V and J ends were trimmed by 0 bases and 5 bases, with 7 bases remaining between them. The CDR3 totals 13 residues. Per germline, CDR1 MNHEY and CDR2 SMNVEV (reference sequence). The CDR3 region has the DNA TGTGCCAGCAGTTTATCAGGGAGGACTGAAGCTTTCTTT. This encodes CASSLSGRTEAFF.

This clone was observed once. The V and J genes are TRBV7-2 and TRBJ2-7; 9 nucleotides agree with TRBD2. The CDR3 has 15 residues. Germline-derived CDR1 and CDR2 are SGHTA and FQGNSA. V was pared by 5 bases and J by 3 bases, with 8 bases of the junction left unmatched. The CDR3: CASSTDSGSLYEQYF. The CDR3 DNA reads TGTGCCAGCAGCACCGATAGCGGGAGTCTCTACGAGCAGTACTTC.

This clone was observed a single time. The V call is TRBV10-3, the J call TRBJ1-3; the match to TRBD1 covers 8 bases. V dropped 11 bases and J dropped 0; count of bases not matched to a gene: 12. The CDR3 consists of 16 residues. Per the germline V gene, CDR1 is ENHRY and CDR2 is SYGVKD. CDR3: CASPYRDRTSGNTIYF. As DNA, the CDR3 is TGTGCCTCGCCGTACCGGGACAGGACCTCTGGAAACACCATATATTTT.

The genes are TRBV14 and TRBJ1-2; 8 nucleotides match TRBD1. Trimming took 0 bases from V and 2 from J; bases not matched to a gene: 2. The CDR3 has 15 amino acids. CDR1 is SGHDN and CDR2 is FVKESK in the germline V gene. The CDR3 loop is CASSQDTGGNYGYTF. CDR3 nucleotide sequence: TGTGCCAGCAGCCAAGATACAGGGGGAAACTATGGCTACACCTTC.